The next 4 T cell receptor beta chains were all read from a single sample in a study of shared clonotypes between healthy human individuals. Assay used: immunoSEQ multiplex PCR; TCRdb lists only in-frame clones, some missing. The repertoire holds about 1.4 million clones, roughly 96% seen once, with approximately 1.1% in the top ten. The sequencing input was naive CD4+ T cells sorted from blood. The subset here: CD45RA+ positively selected. These receptors all come from a man aged 30 to 39 in good health.

Only one count was recorded for this clone. The chain recombines TRBV28 with TRBJ1-4; D not certain. CDR3 length: 13 residues. Germline lookup yields CDR1 MDHEN and CDR2 SYDVKM. V lost 8 bases and J lost 11, with 18 bases in between. CDR3: CASHDRRDVKLFF. The CDR3 bases are TGTGCCAGCCACGATCGGCGGGATGTGAAACTGTTTTTT.

There are a few counts of this clone. Other DNA sequences within the sample encode an identical CDR3. This rearrangement joins TRBV18 to TRBJ2-2; D not certain. Germline V gives CDR1 KGHSH, CDR2 LQKENI. V was pared by 3 bases and J by 6 bases, with 5 bases between. The CDR3 runs to 12 residues. The CDR3 DNA follows: TGTGCCAGCTCACCGACCCCCGGGGAGCTGTTTTTT. Protein sequence: CASSPTPGELFF. Looking up the rest from reference TRBV18 and TRBJ2-2 gives the full variable domain: NAGVMQNPRHLVRRRGQEARLRCSPMKGHSHVYWYRQLPEEGLKFMVYLQKENIIDESGMPKERFSAEFPKEGPSILRIQQVVRGDSAAYFCASSPTPGELFFGEGSRLTVL.

Concerning this clone itself: The sample carries other DNA sequences with the same CDR3. V gene TRBV2 combines with J gene TRBJ2-7, with TRBD1 matching 9 bases. The trim removed 5 bases at V and 3 bases at J, leaving 2 bases unmatched. Germline values: CDR1 SNHLY, CDR2 FYNNEI. This CDR3 contains 13 residues. The CDR3: CASSRDRDYEQYF. The CDR3 DNA reads as TGTGCCAGCAGTCGGGACAGGGACTACGAGCAGTACTTC.

The rearrangement uses TRBV9 and TRBJ2-1, with D maybe TRBD1 (5 bases). The CDR3 spans 18 residues. The germline CDR1 and CDR2 sequences are SGDLS and YYNGEE. V lost 3 bases and J lost 9, with 28 bases in between. DNA for the CDR3: TGTGCCAGCAGCGCCCCGCCAAAGGGTCAGGGCGTACCGGGTGAGCAGTTCTTC. This encodes CASSAPPKGQGVPGEQFF.